This TCR beta chain was sequenced for a study of blood T cell repertoires in COVID-19. Study as a whole: Acute and convalescent COVID-19 samples came from the United States, Italy and Spain. PBMCs, B-cell-depleted T cells, or T cells provided the cDNA or gDNA that made up the material.

Authors' data handling: Nucleated cell number was recorded as an estimate derived from reference gene primer amplification. The data were produced by immunoSEQ multiplex PCR, yet TCRdb's version contains in-frame clones alone and is incomplete. The D gene and trimming were derived from the DNA, and the V and J assignments and clone size from that table. Among 57,000 or so clones listed, approximately 83% were seen once. This clone has just a few counts. Germline V gene data show CDR1 as DFQATT and CDR2 as SNEGSKA (reference sequence). CDR3 length equals 13 residues. Trimming removed 3 bases at V and 6 bases at J, with 14 bases between.

The receptor's source is a human donor in a cohort sampled during active COVID-19. The sample comprised peripheral blood. The gene calls are TRBV20-1 and TRBJ1-1; a weak D match, TRBD1 (5 bases). The CDR3 is CSASRLPGPEAFF. In nucleotides, the CDR3 is TGCAGTGCTAGTCGTCTCCCAGGGCCTGAAGCTTTCTTT.